A selection of T cell receptor beta chains follows, all from one sample in a study of monozygotic twins with cystic fibrosis. The protocol was immunoSEQ multiplex PCR, while the TCRdb copy is restricted to in-frame clones and leaves out a portion. The sample shows tens of thousands of clones, 84% of them seen only once. Sequencing was performed on blood. The receptor set was obtained from a girl between 2 and 10 years old with cystic fibrosis. CDR3s include the opening cysteine and the closing phenylalanine or tryptophan. Each record gives: CDR3 length, V gene, J gene, CDR3 protein.

>12|TRBV6-5|TRBJ2-7
CASRTDSYEQYF
>14|TRBV5-1|TRBJ1-6
CASSRTDSHSPLHF
>15|TRBV30|TRBJ1-4
CAWSTIGGGYEKLFF
>14|TRBV5-4|TRBJ1-4
CASRRTGSGEKLFF
>14|TRBV27|TRBJ1-6
CASSIRDRNSPLHF
>14|TRBV5-4|TRBJ2-7
CASSIDRVAYEQYF
>16|TRBV13|TRBJ2-7
CASSLFGHRASYEQYF
>17|TRBV5-4|TRBJ2-7
CASSSLAGGLSSYEQYF
>14|TRBV7-2|TRBJ1-2
CASSPSAGAYGYTF
>14|TRBV6-5|TRBJ2-7
CASSTGGRTYEQYF
>13|TRBV11-2|TRBJ1-1
CASSFNRNTEAFF
>14|TRBV7-8|TRBJ1-2
CASSSRVGANGYTF
>15|TRBV30|TRBJ1-5
CAWSGGGSGNQPQHF
>14|TRBV9|TRBJ2-3
CASSVNGVPDTQYF
>16|TRBV15|TRBJ1-1
CATSARGKTGSTEAFF
>13|TRBV9|TRBJ1-1
CASSGGINTEAFF
>15|TRBV5-5|TRBJ2-2
CASSLGYGGPGELFF
>16|TRBV5-1|TRBJ1-4
CASSLEGGAANEKLFF
>16|TRBV7-2|TRBJ2-5
CASSLGTSGPQETQYF
>15|TRBV7-2|TRBJ2-5
CASSLVVGGRETQYF
>15|TRBV5-1|TRBJ2-2
CASRRDYLNTGELFF
>15|TRBV19|TRBJ1-6
CASTSAARDNSPLHF
>16|TRBV29-1|TRBJ1-5
CSVLIYGRQGDQPQHF
>17|TRBV18|TRBJ1-2
CASSPIPSGQQGGGYTF